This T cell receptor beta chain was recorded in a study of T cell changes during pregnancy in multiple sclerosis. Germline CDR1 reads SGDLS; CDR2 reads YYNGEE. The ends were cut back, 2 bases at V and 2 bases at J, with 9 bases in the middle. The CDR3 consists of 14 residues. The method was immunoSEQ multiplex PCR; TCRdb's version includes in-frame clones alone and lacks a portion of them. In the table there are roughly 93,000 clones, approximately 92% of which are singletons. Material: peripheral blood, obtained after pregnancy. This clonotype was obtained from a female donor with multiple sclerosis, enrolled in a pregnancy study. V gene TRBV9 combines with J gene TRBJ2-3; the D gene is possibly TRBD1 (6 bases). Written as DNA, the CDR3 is TGTGCCAGCAGCGTTTCAGGGGACACAGATACGCAGTATTTT. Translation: CASSVSGDTDTQYF.